The 25 T cell receptor beta chains below come from one sample, sequenced in a study of T cell responses to AZD1222 COVID-19 vaccine. The protocol was immunoSEQ multiplex PCR, while the TCRdb copy is restricted to in-frame clones and leaves out a portion. This repertoire shows under 200,000 clones, roughly 93% found once; its top ten account for 3.5% to 5%. Sequencing was performed on peripheral blood, taken on day 0 of AZD1222 vaccination. The receptors stem from an adult in good health.

The CDR3 sequence is CASSLGLRELNEQYF. CDR3 nucleotide sequence: TGCGCCAGCAGCTTGGGATTAAGGGAGTTAAACGAGCAGTACTTC. The chain has TRBV5-1 and TRBJ2-7; D is perhaps TRBD2 (5 bases). From germline, CDR1 is SGHRS and CDR2 YFSETQ. This CDR3 is built from 15 residues. V was pared by 0 bases and J by 5 bases, with 15 bases between. The variable domain in full, with the rest retrieved from reference TRBV5-1 and TRBJ2-7, is KAGVTQTPRYLIKTRGQQVTLSCSPISGHRSVSWYQQTPGQGLQFLFEYFSETQRNKGNFPGRFSGRQFSNSRSEMNVSTLELGDSALYLCASSLGLRELNEQYFGPGTRLTVT.

This clone was seen only once. The chain combines TRBV18 with TRBJ1-3, with 8 bases that match TRBD1. Per the germline V gene, CDR1 is KGHSH and CDR2 is LQKENI. The CDR3 has 16 residues. V was pared by 6 bases and J by 0 bases, with 7 bases of the junction left unmatched. The CDR3 sequence is CASSPGTGISGNTIYF. As DNA, the CDR3 is TGTGCCAGCTCTCCCGGGACAGGAATCTCTGGAAACACCATATATTTT.

The chain joins TRBV5-1 to TRBJ2-5; 9 bases fit TRBD2. This CDR3 has 19 residues. The V and J ends lost 0 bases and 5 bases, in that order; junction bases with no gene match: 17. CDR1 is SGHRS, CDR2 YFSETQ, per germline. CDR3 nucleotide sequence: TGCGCCAGCAGCTTGGAGGGGCCTAGCGGGGATACTGAGGTGGAGACCCAGTACTTC. Translation gives CASSLEGPSGDTEVETQYF. Variable domain in full (rest from reference TRBV5-1 and TRBJ2-5): KAGVTQTPRYLIKTRGQQVTLSCSPISGHRSVSWYQQTPGQGLQFLFEYFSETQRNKGNFPGRFSGRQFSNSRSEMNVSTLELGDSALYLCASSLEGPSGDTEVETQYFGPGTRLLVL.

The chain combines TRBV5-4 with TRBJ2-7, with 9 bases that match TRBD1. Germline-derived CDR1 and CDR2 are SGHNT and YYREEE (reference sequence). The CDR3 has 16 amino acids. With 3 bases clipped from V and 3 bases from J, the junction kept 10 bases outside the gene matches. CDR3 residues: CASSYRGQLRHYEQYF. The CDR3 bases are TGTGCCAGCAGCTACAGGGGGCAACTCCGGCACTACGAGCAGTACTTC.

The rearrangement joins TRBV5-4 to TRBJ1-3; no firm D call. The CDR3 extends over 18 amino acids. V was shortened by 0 bases and J by 0 bases, with 16 bases between the two germline ends. Germline CDR1 and CDR2: SGHNT and YYREEE (reference sequence). In DNA form, the CDR3 reads TGTGCCAGCAGCTTGGAAGGCGTCGGCTTCTTCTCTGGAAACACCATATATTTT. This codes for CASSLEGVGFFSGNTIYF.

The genes are TRBV27 and TRBJ2-3; 10 nucleotides agree with TRBD1. The CDR3 spans 20 residues. Germline lookup yields CDR1 MNHEY and CDR2 SMNVEV (reference sequence). With V trimmed by 6 bases and J by 2 bases, 20 bases remained unmatched. This CDR3 reads CASSTDTGQGRGYFTDTQYF. Here the CDR3 DNA reads TGTGCCAGCAGCACAGATACGGGACAGGGGAGGGGGTATTTCACAGATACGCAGTATTTT.

The chain uses TRBV24-1 and TRBJ1-5; TRBD1 matches at 7 bases. This CDR3 is built from 16 residues. The germline gives CDR1 KGHDR, CDR2 SFDVKD. Trimming removed 4 bases from V and 1 base from J; junction bases left unmatched: 6. The CDR3 here is CATSEKGQRSNQPQHF. The CDR3 DNA follows: TGTGCCACCAGTGAAAAGGGACAGCGGAGCAATCAGCCCCAGCATTTT.

The chain carries TRBV11-2 and TRBJ2-7; 9 nucleotides match TRBD2. V gave up 3 bases and J gave up 2 bases; unmatched junction bases: 8. The CDR3 has 16 residues. Germline assignment: CDR1 SGHAT and CDR2 FQNNGV. The CDR3 sequence is CASSFGSGGTAYEQYF. The DNA for the CDR3 is TGTGCCAGCAGCTTTGGTAGCGGGGGAACGGCCTACGAGCAGTACTTC. The whole variable domain, filled in from reference TRBV11-2 and TRBJ2-7, reads EAGVAQSPRYKIIEKRQSVAFWCNPISGHATLYWYQQILGQGPKLLIQFQNNGVVDDSQLPKDRFSAERLKGVDSTLKIQPAKLEDSAVYLCASSFGSGGTAYEQYFGPGTRLTVT.

The V gene is TRBV19, the J gene TRBJ1-1; 8 bases match TRBD1. Germline V gene lookup returns CDR1 LNHDA and CDR2 SQIVND (reference sequence). V lost 9 bases, J lost 1 base, and 13 bases stayed unmatched. CDR3 length: 16 amino acids. CDR3 nucleotide sequence: TGTGCCAGCCACCCATTGGGGACAGGACCGAACACTGAAGCTTTCTTT. Translated: CASHPLGTGPNTEAFF.

V gene TRBV9 combines with J gene TRBJ1-1; 9 nucleotides agree with TRBD1. J lost 8 bases, V lost 0 bases, and 5 bases had no gene match. CDR1 is SGDLS and CDR2 is YYNGEE in the germline V gene. CDR3 length: 14 amino acids. CDR3 DNA sequence: TGTGCCAGCAGCGTAGGAGGGGGACAGGGAGAAGCTTTCTTT. Its protein is CASSVGGGQGEAFF.

This chain joins TRBV14 and TRBJ1-4; no firm D call. Per germline, CDR1 SGHDN and CDR2 FVKESK. This CDR3 is built from 12 residues. The V end lost 3 bases, the J end lost 5 bases, and 4 bases lay between the germline ends. This chain's CDR3 is CASSQLNEKLFF. The CDR3 nucleotides read TGTGCCAGCAGCCAGCTCAATGAAAAACTGTTTTTT.

This clone was observed once. The junction does not match germline at one end; this may be a read error. The rearrangement uses TRBV6-5 and TRBJ2-1; D is undetermined. The CDR3 has 16 residues. The V gene's germline CDR1 is MNHEY and CDR2 SVGAGI. The CDR3 DNA sequence: TGTGCCAGCAGTTACCTCCCCCAGGTCTCCCACAATGAGCAGTTCTTC. It codes for CASSYLPQVSHNEQFF.

The gene calls are TRBV7-9 and TRBJ2-7; 7 nucleotides match TRBD2. The V gene end was trimmed by 4 bases and the J gene end by 5 bases; junction bases not matched to a gene: 11. Germline V CDR1 and CDR2: SEHNR, FQNEAQ (reference sequence). The length of the CDR3 is 15 residues. The CDR3 DNA follows: TGTGCCAGCAGCTGGGAGGGGCCAAGGGGTGACGAGCAGTACTTC. Translated: CASSWEGPRGDEQYF.

This clone turned up a few times. The chain links TRBV12-3 or TRBV12-4 to TRBJ1-1; D possibly corresponds to TRBD1 (5 bases). V was trimmed by 6 bases and J by 6 bases, leaving 11 bases between them. CDR3 size: 12 residues. CDR3 sequence (DNA): TGTGCCAGCAGAAAAAGGGGACCTGAAGCTTTCTTT. This encodes CASRKRGPEAFF.

The chain joins TRBV5-5 to TRBJ1-2; D is undetermined. The CDR3 is 12 amino acids. With 2 bases removed from V and 8 bases from J, the gap between germline ends came to 10 bases. Germline CDR1 SGHKS, CDR2 YYEKEE (reference sequence). As DNA, the CDR3 is TGTGCCAGCAGCTTTAGGGCTGAGGGCTACACCTTC. Protein: CASSFRAEGYTF.

The genes are TRBV4-1 and TRBJ1-5; D ambiguous. With 0 bases removed from V and 4 bases from J, the gap between germline ends came to 13 bases. Germline assignment: CDR1 MGHRA and CDR2 YSYEKL. The CDR3 totals 16 residues. The DNA of the CDR3 is TGCGCCAGCAGCCAAGAGTCCCGCCTTGTTAATCAGCCCCAGCATTTT. This encodes CASSQESRLVNQPQHF.

V is TRBV12-5 and J is TRBJ1-2; D call uncertain. The CDR3 runs to 15 residues. V was cut by 6 bases and J by 7 bases, with 21 bases left in between. Germline V gene sequence: CDR1 LGHNT, CDR2 FRNRAP. CDR3 in amino acids: CASGKSGETSIGYTF. The CDR3 DNA is TGTGCTAGTGGCAAAAGCGGAGAAACCTCTATTGGCTACACCTTC. Variable domain in full (rest from reference TRBV12-5 and TRBJ1-2): DARVTQTPRHKVTEMGQEVTMRCQPILGHNTVFWYRQTMMQGLELLAYFRNRAPLDDSGMPKDRFSAEMPDATLATLKIQPSEPRDSAVYFCASGKSGETSIGYTFGSGTRLTVV.

The rearrangement uses TRBV7-6 and TRBJ2-1, with TRBD2 matching 8 bases. Germline V gene lookup returns CDR1 SGHVS and CDR2 FNYEAQ. V shed 4 bases, J shed 0 bases, and the junction held 11 bases outside the gene matches. The CDR3 extends over 18 amino acids. The CDR3 sequence: CASSSGGVAGSSYNEQFF. In nucleotides, the CDR3 is TGTGCCAGCAGCTCCGGCGGTGTAGCGGGGAGCTCCTACAATGAGCAGTTCTTC.

The chain has TRBV5-1 and TRBJ1-2; possibly TRBD1 for D (5 bases). V lost 2 bases and J lost 7, with 15 bases in between. This CDR3 has 14 amino acids. Germline CDR1 SGHRS, CDR2 YFSETQ. The CDR3 DNA reads as TGCGCCAGCAGCTTCTCCCGGGGCGTAAGTGGCTACACCTTC. Its translation is CASSFSRGVSGYTF.

The chain uses TRBV14 and TRBJ1-2; possible D gene TRBD1, 5 bases. There are 15 residues in the CDR3. Trimming cost V 4 bases and J 5 bases, with 17 bases left between them. Germline V gene lookup returns CDR1 SGHDN and CDR2 FVKESK. For the CDR3, the DNA is TGTGCCAGCAGCCGGGGGACGGGGGAATATTATGGCTACACCTTC. This gives the protein CASSRGTGEYYGYTF.

The chain employs TRBV6-5 and TRBJ2-2; 7 bases fit TRBD2. Germline CDR1 reads MNHEY; CDR2 reads SVGAGI. The CDR3 is 15 residues long. The junction had 10 bases not matched to a gene; V was cut back by 6 bases and J by 6 bases. The CDR3 is CASRNPAGDAGELFF. The CDR3 region has the DNA TGTGCCAGCAGAAACCCCGCGGGGGACGCCGGGGAGCTGTTTTTT.

This sequence joins TRBV5-4 and TRBJ2-1; 14 bases are a match to TRBD2. Germline V CDR1 and CDR2: SGHNT, YYREEE (reference sequence). The CDR3 runs to 15 residues. Trimming removed 4 bases from V and 9 bases from J; junction bases left unmatched: 6. The CDR3 reads CASSQGLAGDGEQFF. Here the CDR3 DNA reads TGTGCCAGCAGCCAGGGACTAGCGGGGGATGGTGAGCAGTTCTTC.

With respect to this clone: A junction end diverges from the germline sequence, so it may reflect a read error. The chain uses TRBV6-5 and TRBJ2-1; D is tentatively TRBD1 or TRBD2 (5 bases each). CDR3 length: 13 amino acids. Germline V gene data show CDR1 as MNHEY and CDR2 as SVGAGI. In DNA, the CDR3 is TGTGCAAGCAATGGGGGACGGTACAATGAGCAGTTCTTC. It translates to CASNGGRYNEQFF.

CDR3 nucleotides: TGCAGTGCTAAATCGAACTACGAGCAGTACTTC. Translated, it gives CSAKSNYEQYF. The rearrangement joins TRBV20-1 to TRBJ2-7; no reliable D call. V dropped 4 bases and J dropped 3 bases, with 7 bases sitting between them. CDR3 length equals 11 residues. Germline-derived CDR1 and CDR2 are DFQATT and SNEGSKA (reference sequence).

This chain connects TRBV6-1 to TRBJ1-2; the D gene is possibly TRBD1 (6 bases). The CDR3 extends over 14 amino acids. The germline V and J ends were trimmed by 7 bases and 8 bases, with 20 bases remaining between them. The germline gives CDR1 MNHNS, CDR2 SASEGT. As DNA, the CDR3 is TGTGCCAGCAACCGTTGGGACACCCAAGAGGGCTACACCTTC. This codes for CASNRWDTQEGYTF.